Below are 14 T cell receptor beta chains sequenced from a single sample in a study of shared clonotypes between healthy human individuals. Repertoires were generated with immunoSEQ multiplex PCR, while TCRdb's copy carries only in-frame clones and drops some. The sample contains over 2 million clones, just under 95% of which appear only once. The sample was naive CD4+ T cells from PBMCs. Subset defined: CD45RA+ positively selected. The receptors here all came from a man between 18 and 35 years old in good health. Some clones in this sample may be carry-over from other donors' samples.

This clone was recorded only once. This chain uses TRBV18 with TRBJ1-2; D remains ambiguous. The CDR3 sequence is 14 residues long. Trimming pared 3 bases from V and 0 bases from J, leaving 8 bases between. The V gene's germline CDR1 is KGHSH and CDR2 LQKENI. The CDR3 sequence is CASSPAAANYGYTF. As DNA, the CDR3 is TGTGCCAGCTCACCTGCGGCAGCTAACTATGGCTACACCTTC. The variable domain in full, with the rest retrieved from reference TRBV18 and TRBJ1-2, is NAGVMQNPRHLVRRRGQEARLRCSPMKGHSHVYWYRQLPEEGLKFMVYLQKENIIDESGMPKERFSAEFPKEGPSILRIQQVVRGDSAAYFCASSPAAANYGYTFGSGTRLTVV.

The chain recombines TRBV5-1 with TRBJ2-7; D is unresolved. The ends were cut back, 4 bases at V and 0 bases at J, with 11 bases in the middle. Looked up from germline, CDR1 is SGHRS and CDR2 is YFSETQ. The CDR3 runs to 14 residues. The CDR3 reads CASSAGPRSYEQYF. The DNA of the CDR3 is TGCGCCAGCAGCGCAGGACCGCGCTCCTACGAGCAGTACTTC.

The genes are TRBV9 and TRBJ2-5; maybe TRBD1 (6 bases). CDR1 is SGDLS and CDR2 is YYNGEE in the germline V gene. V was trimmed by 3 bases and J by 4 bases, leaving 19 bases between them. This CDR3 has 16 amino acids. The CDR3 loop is CASSGRQVGAGETQYF. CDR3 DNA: TGTGCCAGCAGCGGCCGACAGGTTGGGGCGGGAGAGACCCAGTACTTC.

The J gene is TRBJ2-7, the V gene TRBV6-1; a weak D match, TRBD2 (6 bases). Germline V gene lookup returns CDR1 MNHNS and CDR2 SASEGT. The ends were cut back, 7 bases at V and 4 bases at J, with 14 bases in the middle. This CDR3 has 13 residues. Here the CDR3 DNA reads TGTGCCAGCACCCGGGACTCTTTATACGAGCAGTACTTC. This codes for CASTRDSLYEQYF.

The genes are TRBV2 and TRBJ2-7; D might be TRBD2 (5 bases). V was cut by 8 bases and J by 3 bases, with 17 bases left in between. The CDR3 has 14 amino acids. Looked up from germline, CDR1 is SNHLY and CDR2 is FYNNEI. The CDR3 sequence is CASQAAVGSYEQYF. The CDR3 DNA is TGTGCCAGCCAAGCGGCAGTTGGAAGCTACGAGCAGTACTTC.

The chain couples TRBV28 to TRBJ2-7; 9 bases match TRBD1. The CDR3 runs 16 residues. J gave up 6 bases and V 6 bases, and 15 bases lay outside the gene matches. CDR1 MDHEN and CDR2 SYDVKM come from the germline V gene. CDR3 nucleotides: TGTGCCAGCAGGGCCTCGGGGGGACAGGGTCGTTTCGAGCAGTACTTC. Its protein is CASRASGGQGRFEQYF.

CDR3 loop: CASSVSHHGGYEQYF. The CDR3 nucleotides read TGTGCCAGCAGCGTATCCCATCATGGGGGCTACGAGCAGTACTTC. V gene TRBV9 combines with J gene TRBJ2-7; D may match TRBD1 or TRBD2 (5 bases each). V lost 1 base and J 3 bases, leaving 14 bases between the germline ends. Germline V gene data show CDR1 as SGDLS and CDR2 as YYNGEE. This CDR3 has 15 amino acids.

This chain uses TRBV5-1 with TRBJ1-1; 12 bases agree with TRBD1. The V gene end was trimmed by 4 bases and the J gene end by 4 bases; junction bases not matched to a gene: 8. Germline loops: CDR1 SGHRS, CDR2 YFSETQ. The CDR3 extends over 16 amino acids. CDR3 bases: TGCGCCAGCAGCCCCCCTGTGGGACAGGGGGCCACTGAAGCTTTCTTT. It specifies CASSPPVGQGATEAFF.

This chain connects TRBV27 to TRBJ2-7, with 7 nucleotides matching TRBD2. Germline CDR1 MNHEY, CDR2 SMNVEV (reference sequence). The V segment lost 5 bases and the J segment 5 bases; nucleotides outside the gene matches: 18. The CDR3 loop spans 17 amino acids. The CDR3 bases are TGTGCCAGCAGTCCCCTCCGTCTAGCGGAGCGTGTTAACGAGCAGTACTTC. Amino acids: CASSPLRLAERVNEQYF.

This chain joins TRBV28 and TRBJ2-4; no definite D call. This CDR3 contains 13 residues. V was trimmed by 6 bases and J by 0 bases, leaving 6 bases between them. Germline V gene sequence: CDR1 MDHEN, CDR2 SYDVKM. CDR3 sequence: CASSNLAKNIQYF. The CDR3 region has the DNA TGTGCCAGCAGCAATCTAGCCAAAAACATTCAGTACTTC.

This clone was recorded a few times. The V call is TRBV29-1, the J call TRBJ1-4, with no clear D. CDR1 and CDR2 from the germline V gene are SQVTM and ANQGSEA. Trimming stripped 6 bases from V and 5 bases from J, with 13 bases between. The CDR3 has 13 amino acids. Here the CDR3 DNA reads TGCAGCGTAATACAGACCGAGAATGAAAAACTGTTTTTT. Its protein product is CSVIQTENEKLFF.

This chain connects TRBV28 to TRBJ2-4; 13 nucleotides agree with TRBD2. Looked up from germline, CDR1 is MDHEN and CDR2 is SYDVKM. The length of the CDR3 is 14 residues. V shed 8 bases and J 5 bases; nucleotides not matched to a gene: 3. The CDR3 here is CASWTSGSQNIQYF. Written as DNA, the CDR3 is TGTGCCAGCTGGACTAGCGGGAGCCAAAACATTCAGTACTTC.

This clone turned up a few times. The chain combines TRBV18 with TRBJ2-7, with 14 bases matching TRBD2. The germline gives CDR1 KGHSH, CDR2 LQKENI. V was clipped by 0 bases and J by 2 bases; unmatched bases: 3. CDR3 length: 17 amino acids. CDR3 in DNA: TGTGCCAGCTCACCACCAGGACTAGCGGGAGGAACCTACGAGCAGTACTTC. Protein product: CASSPPGLAGGTYEQYF.

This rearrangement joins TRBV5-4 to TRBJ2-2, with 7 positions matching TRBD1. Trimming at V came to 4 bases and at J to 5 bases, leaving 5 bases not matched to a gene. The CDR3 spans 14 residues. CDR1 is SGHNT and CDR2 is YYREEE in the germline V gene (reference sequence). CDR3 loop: CASSRTGTTGELFF. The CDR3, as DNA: TGTGCCAGCAGCCGGACAGGAACGACCGGGGAGCTGTTTTTT.